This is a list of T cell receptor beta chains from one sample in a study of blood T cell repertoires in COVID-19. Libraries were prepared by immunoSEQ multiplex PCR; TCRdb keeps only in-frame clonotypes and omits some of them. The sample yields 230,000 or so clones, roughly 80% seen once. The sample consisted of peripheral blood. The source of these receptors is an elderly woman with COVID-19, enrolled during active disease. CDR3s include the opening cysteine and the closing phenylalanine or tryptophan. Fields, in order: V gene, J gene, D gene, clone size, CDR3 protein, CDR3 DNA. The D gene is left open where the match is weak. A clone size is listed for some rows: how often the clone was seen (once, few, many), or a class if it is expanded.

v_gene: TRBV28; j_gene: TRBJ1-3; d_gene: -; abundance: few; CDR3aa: CASSLGPDWAGEDSGNTIYF; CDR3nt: TGTGCCAGCAGTTTAGGTCCTGATTGGGCAGGTGAAGACTCTGGAAACACCATATATTTT
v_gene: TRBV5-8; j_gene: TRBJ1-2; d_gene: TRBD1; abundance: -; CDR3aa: CASTNRGGYGYTF; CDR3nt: TGTGCCAGCACAAACAGGGGAGGCTATGGCTACACCTTC
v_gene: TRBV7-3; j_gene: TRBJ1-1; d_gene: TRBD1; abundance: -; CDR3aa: CASSVRGQREAFF; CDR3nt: TGTGCCAGCAGCGTAAGGGGACAGCGTGAAGCTTTCTTT
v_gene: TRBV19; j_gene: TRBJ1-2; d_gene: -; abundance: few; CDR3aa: CASSTGIGYGYTF; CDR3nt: TGTGCCAGTAGTACAGGGATCGGCTATGGCTACACCTTC
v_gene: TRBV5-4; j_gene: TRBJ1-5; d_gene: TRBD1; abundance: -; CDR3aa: CASSVDRENQPQHF; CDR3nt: TGTGCCAGCAGCGTGGACAGGGAGAATCAGCCCCAGCATTTT
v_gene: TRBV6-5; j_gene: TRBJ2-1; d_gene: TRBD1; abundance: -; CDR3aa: CASSLDRGGNNEQFF; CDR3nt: TGTGCCAGCAGTCTCGACAGGGGGGGAAACAATGAGCAGTTCTTC
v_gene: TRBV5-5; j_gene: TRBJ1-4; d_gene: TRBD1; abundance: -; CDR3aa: CASSLEAGGKKLFF; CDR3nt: TGTGCCAGCAGCTTGGAGGCAGGGGGGAAGAAACTGTTTTTT
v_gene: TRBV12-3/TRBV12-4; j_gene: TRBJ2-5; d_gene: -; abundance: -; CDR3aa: CASSLGRGTQYF; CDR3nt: TGTGCCAGCAGCCTTGGACGGGGGACCCAGTACTTC
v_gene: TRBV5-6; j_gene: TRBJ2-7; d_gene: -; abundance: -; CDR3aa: CASSLGGLSDEQYF; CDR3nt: TGTGCCAGCAGCTTGGGGGGACTGAGTGACGAGCAGTACTTC
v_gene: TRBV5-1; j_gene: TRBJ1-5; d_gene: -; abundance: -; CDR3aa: CASSLGPTGPNQPQHF; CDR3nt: TGCGCCAGCAGCTTGGGGCCAACAGGGCCCAATCAGCCCCAGCATTTT
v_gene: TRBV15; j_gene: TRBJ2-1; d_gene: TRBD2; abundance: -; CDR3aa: CATSSGTSGIGEQFF; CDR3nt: TGTGCCACCAGCAGCGGGACTAGCGGGATCGGTGAGCAGTTCTTC
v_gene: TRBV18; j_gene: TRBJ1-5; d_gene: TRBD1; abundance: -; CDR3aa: CASSPGQQNQPQHF; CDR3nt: TGTGCCAGCTCACCGGGACAGCAGAATCAGCCCCAGCATTTT
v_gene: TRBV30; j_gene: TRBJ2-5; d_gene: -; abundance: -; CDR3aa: CAWSVSGETQYF; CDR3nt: TGTGCCTGGAGTGTCTCCGGGGAGACCCAGTACTTC
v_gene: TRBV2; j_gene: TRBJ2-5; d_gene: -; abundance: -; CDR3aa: CATTPTREETQYF; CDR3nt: TGTGCCACCACCCCGACTAGGGAGGAGACCCAGTACTTC
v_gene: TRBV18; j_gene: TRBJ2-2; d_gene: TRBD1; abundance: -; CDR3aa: CASSASGTGGTGELFF; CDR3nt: TGTGCCAGCTCAGCGTCCGGGACAGGGGGCACCGGGGAGCTGTTTTTT
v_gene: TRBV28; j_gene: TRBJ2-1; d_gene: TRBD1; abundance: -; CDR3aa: CASSLPGQAYNEQFF; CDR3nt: TGTGCCAGCAGTCTCCCGGGACAGGCATACAATGAGCAGTTCTTC
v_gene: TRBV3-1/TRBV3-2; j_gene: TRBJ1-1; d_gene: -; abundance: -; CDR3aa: CASSNQGRNTEAFF; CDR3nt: TGTGCCAGCAGCAACCAGGGAAGGAACACTGAAGCTTTCTTT
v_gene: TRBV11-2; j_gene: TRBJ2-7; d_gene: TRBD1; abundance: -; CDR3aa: CASRGTGPYEQYF; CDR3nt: TGTGCCAGCAGGGGGACAGGACCATACGAGCAGTACTTC
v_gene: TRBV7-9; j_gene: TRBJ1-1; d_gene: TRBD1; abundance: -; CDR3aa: CASRPRGWTGSSEAFF; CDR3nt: TGTGCCAGCAGGCCCAGGGGTTGGACAGGGAGCTCTGAAGCTTTCTTT
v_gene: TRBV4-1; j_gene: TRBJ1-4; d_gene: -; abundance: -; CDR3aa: CASSRTDRNEKLFF; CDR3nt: TGCGCCAGCAGCCGCACCGACAGGAATGAAAAACTGTTTTTT
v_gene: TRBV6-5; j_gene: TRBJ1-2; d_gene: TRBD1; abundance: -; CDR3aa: CASGGQMSYTF; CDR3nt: TGTGCCAGCGGGGGACAGATGTCCTACACCTTC
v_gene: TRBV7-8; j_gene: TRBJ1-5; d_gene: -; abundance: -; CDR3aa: CASSQTGGYQPQHF; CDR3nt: TGTGCCAGCAGCCAGACGGGGGGGTATCAGCCCCAGCATTTT
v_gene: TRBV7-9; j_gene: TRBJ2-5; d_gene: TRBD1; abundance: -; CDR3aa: CASSLAAGQGTTQYF; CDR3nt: TGTGCCAGCAGCTTAGCGGCGGGACAGGGTACGACCCAGTACTTC
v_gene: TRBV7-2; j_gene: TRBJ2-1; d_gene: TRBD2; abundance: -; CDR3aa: CASSFLSGRDNEQFF; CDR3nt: TGTGCCAGCAGCTTCCTAAGCGGGAGGGACAATGAGCAGTTCTTC
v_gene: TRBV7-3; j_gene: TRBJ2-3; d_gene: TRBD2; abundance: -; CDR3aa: CASSAVAGGIETQYF; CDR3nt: TGTGCCAGCAGCGCGGTGGCGGGAGGGATTGAAACGCAGTATTTT
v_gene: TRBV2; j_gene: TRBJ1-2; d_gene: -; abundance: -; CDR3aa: CASSEMGRGDGYTF; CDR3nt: TGTGCCAGCAGTGAAATGGGCAGGGGCGATGGCTACACCTTC
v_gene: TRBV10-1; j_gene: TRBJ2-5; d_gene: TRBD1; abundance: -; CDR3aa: CASSECFHGCRTGLQETQYF; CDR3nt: TGCGCCAGCAGTGAGTGTTTTCACGGGTGCAGGACAGGGCTACAGGAGACCCAGTACTTC
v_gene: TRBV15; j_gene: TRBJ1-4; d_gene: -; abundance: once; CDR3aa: CATCQGQPGGEKLFF; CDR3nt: TGTGCCACCTGCCAGGGACAACCTGGAGGAGAAAAACTGTTTTTT
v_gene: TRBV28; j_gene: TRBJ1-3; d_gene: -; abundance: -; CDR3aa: CASSLGRNTIYF; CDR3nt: TGTGCCAGCAGCCTTGGGCGAAACACCATATATTTT
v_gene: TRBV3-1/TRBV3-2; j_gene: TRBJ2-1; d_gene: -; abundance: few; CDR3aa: CASSQDGQNEQFF; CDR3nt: TGTGCCAGCAGCCAAGATGGTCAGAATGAGCAGTTCTTC
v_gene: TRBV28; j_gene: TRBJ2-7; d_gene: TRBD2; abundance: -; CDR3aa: CASTGLGLAGSYEQYF; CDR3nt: TGTGCCAGCACCGGGTTAGGCCTAGCGGGTAGCTACGAGCAGTACTTC
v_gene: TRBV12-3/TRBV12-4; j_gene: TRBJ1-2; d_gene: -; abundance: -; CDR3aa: CASSTDRAYGYTF; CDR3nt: TGTGCCAGCAGTACAGACAGAGCTTATGGCTACACCTTC
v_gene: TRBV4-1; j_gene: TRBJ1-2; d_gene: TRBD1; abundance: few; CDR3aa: CASSQRGTGDPYGYTF; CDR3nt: TGCGCCAGCAGCCAGAGAGGGACAGGGGATCCCTATGGCTACACCTTC
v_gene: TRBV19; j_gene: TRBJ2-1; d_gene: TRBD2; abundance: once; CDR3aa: CASHLRGVNEQFF; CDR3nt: TGTGCCAGCCACCTCCGGGGGGTCAATGAGCAGTTCTTC
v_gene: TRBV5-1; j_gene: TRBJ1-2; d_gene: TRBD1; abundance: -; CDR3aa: CASSPKGAGYTF; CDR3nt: TGCGCCAGCAGTCCCAAGGGGGCCGGCTACACCTTC
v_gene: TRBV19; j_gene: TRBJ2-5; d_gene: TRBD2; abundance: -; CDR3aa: CASSARGAGNKETQYF; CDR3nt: TGTGCCAGTAGTGCCCGGGGAGCGGGGAATAAAGAGACCCAGTACTTC
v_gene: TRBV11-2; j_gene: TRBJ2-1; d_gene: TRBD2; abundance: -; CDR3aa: CASSASGRSYNEQFF; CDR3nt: TGTGCCAGCAGCGCTAGCGGGAGGTCCTACAATGAGCAGTTCTTC
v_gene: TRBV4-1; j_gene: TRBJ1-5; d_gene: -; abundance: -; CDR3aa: CASSQDHPSTVIKHF; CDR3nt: TGCGCCAGCAGCCAAGATCACCCCTCTACGGTTATAAAACATTTT
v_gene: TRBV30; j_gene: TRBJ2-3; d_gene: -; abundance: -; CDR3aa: CAWSQGGFTDTQYF; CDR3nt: TGTGCCTGGAGTCAGGGGGGCTTCACAGATACGCAGTATTTT
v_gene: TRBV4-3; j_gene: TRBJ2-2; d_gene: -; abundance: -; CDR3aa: CASSPSGVRTGELFF; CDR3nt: TGCGCCAGCAGCCCATCGGGGGTACGGACCGGGGAGCTGTTTTTT
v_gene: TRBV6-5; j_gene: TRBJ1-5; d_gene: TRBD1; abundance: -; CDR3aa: CASSYQKGANQPQHF; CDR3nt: TGTGCCAGCAGTTACCAAAAGGGGGCCAATCAGCCCCAGCATTTT
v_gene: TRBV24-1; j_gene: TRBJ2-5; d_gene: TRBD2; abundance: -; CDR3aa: CATSDPGLAGGETQYF; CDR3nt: TGTGCCACCAGTGACCCGGGACTAGCGGGAGGGGAGACCCAGTACTTC
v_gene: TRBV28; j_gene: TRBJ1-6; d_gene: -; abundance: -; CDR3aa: CASSLISYNSPLHF; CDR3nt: TGTGCCAGCAGTTTGATCAGCTATAATTCACCCCTCCACTTT
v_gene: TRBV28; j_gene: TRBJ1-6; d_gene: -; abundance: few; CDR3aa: CASLQGSKNSPLHF; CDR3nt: TGTGCCAGCCTTCAGGGCAGCAAAAATTCACCCCTCCACTTT
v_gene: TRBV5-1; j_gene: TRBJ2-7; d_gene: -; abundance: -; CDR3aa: CASSWGQSSYEQYF; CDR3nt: TGCGCCAGCAGCTGGGGCCAGTCCTCCTACGAGCAGTACTTC
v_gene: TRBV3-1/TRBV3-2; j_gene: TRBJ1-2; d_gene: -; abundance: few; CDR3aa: CASSLDSNYGYTF; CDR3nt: TGTGCCAGCAGCTTAGACAGCAACTATGGCTACACCTTC
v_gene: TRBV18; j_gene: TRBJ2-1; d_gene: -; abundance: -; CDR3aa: CASSPRRTEYNEQFF; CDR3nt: TGTGCCAGCTCACCACGTAGGACAGAGTACAATGAGCAGTTCTTC
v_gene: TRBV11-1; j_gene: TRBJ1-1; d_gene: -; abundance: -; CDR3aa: CASSLIQGMTEAFF; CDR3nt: TGTGCCAGCAGCTTAATTCAGGGGATGACTGAAGCTTTCTTT
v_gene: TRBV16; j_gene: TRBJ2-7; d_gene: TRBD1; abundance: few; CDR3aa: CASSQSTGDTYEQYF; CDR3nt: TGTGCCAGCAGCCAATCGACAGGGGATACCTACGAGCAGTACTTC
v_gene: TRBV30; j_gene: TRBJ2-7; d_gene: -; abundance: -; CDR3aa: CAWSLRAGEQYF; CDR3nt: TGTGCCTGGTCCCTGAGGGCTGGAGAGCAGTACTTC
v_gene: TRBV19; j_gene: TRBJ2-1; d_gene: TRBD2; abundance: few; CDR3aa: CASSGGGLGGNEQFF; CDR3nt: TGTGCCAGTAGTGGGGGGGGACTCGGAGGGAATGAGCAGTTCTTC
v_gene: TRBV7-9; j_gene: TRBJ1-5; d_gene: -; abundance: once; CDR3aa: CASSLVAGNQPQHF; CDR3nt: TGTGCCAGCAGCTTAGTGGCCGGCAATCAGCCCCAGCATTTT
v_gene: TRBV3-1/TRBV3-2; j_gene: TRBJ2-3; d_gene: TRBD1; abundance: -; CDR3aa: CASSPRGRGTDTQYF; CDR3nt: TGTGCCAGCAGCCCCAGGGGGCGAGGGACAGATACGCAGTATTTT